These 14 T cell receptor beta chains came from one sample sequenced in a study of shared clonotypes between healthy human individuals (dated by TCRdb to between 2020 and 2021). Library creation used the immunoSEQ multiplex PCR assay. TCRdb obtained this table from immuneACCESS and retained in-frame rearrangements with V and J assigned. These tables miss some clones; where compared with another copy, unresolved V genes account for less than half of the shortfall, and the remainder is unexplained. The sample table holds over 2 million clones, of which around 93% were seen once. The ten largest make up 0.3% to 0.4% of the sample. The specimen sequenced was naive CD4+ T cells from PBMCs. The sample's cell subset or site label, in plain terms: CD45RA+ positively selected. These receptor sequences come from a man younger than 30 in good health. Some clones in this sample may be carry-over from other donors' samples.

This clone has just one count. The chain joins TRBV10-1 to TRBJ2-1, with no clear D. Per the germline V gene, CDR1 is WNHNN and CDR2 is SYGVQD (reference sequence). The CDR3 has 14 amino acids. Trimming shortened V by 1 base and J by 6 bases, and 10 bases separated the two germline ends. The CDR3 nucleotides are TGCGCCAGCAGTGAGTATCACGGACCCAATGAGCAGTTCTTC. It specifies CASSEYHGPNEQFF.

J is TRBJ1-1 and V is TRBV6-1, with D unresolved. The V gene's germline CDR1 is MNHNS and CDR2 SASEGT. Trimming left V 5 bases short and J 3 bases short, with 10 bases between. The length of the CDR3 is 13 residues. CDR3 residues: CASSLGGDTEAFF. Written as DNA, the CDR3 is TGTGCCAGCAGTCTGGGTGGGGACACTGAAGCTTTCTTT.

The chain combines TRBV5-1 with TRBJ2-2; TRBD2 is a possible D gene (6 bases). CDR1 and CDR2 (germline): SGHRS, YFSETQ. The CDR3 consists of 16 residues. Trimming took 4 bases from V and 3 from J, leaving 16 bases between them. The CDR3 DNA is TGCGCCAGCAGCGGAACCGGGACTCCATACACCGGGGAGCTGTTTTTT. This gives the protein CASSGTGTPYTGELFF.

Comments on this clone: Other DNA sequences in the sample encode the same CDR3. The rearrangement links TRBV2 to TRBJ1-2; D gene ambiguous. The CDR3 totals 14 residues. The ends were cut back, 0 bases at V and 4 bases at J, with 9 bases in the middle. CDR1 SNHLY and CDR2 FYNNEI come from the germline V gene. CDR3 bases: TGTGCCAGCAGTGAAGCGCTTCGCGGCTATGGCTACACCTTC. The encoded protein is CASSEALRGYGYTF.

Remarks on this clone: The same CDR3 can be traced to other DNA sequences in this sample. The gene calls are TRBV7-3 and TRBJ2-3; no clear D gene. Germline V gene sequence: CDR1 SGHTA, CDR2 FQGTGA. The length of the CDR3 is 12 residues. Trimming stripped 3 bases from V and 3 bases from J, with 4 bases between. Written as DNA, the CDR3 is TGTGCCAGCAGCTTCGGTACAGATACGCAGTATTTT. As protein: CASSFGTDTQYF.

V is TRBV7-3 and J is TRBJ2-7; TRBD1 might be the D (6 bases). CDR1 is SGHTA, CDR2 FQGTGA, per germline. The CDR3 spans 20 residues. V lost 4 bases and J lost 0, with 28 bases in between. The CDR3 loop reads CASSSFTTGRTRPVSYEQYF. The CDR3 region has the DNA TGTGCCAGCAGCTCCTTTACGACAGGTCGGACTCGGCCTGTCTCCTACGAGCAGTACTTC. The whole variable domain, remainder taken from reference TRBV7-3 and TRBJ2-7, is GAGVSQTPSNKVTEKGKYVELRCDPISGHTALYWYRQSLGQGPEFLIYFQGTGAADDSGLPNDRFFAVRPEGSVSTLKIQRTERGDSAVYLCASSSFTTGRTRPVSYEQYFGPGTRLTVT.

The chain links TRBV28 to TRBJ2-1; TRBD2 agrees at 9 bases. Unmatched junction bases numbered 3, after V lost 3 bases and J lost 0 bases. There are 16 residues in the CDR3. Germline CDR1 MDHEN, CDR2 SYDVKM. In DNA form, the CDR3 reads TGTGCCAGCAGTTTCCTAGCGGGGAGCTCCTACAATGAGCAGTTCTTC. Encoded protein: CASSFLAGSSYNEQFF.

The gene calls are TRBV9 and TRBJ2-5; TRBD2 might be the D (10 bases). V dropped 4 bases and J dropped 4 bases, with 29 bases sitting between them. CDR3 length: 19 residues. Germline V lookup: CDR1 SGDLS, CDR2 YYNGEE. CDR3 amino acids: CASSPGTGSGRARTETQYF. CDR3 DNA sequence: TGTGCCAGCAGCCCGGGGACAGGGAGCGGGAGGGCCCGGACAGAGACCCAGTACTTC.

V usage is TRBV6-5 and J usage is TRBJ1-5; D not resolved. Germline V gene data show CDR1 as MNHEY and CDR2 as SVGAGI. The ends were cut back, 7 bases at V and 3 bases at J, with 4 bases in the middle. The CDR3 has 11 residues. The CDR3 spells CASTDNQPQHF. In DNA form, the CDR3 reads TGTGCCAGCACAGACAATCAGCCCCAGCATTTT.

This rearrangement joins TRBV28 to TRBJ2-1; either TRBD1 or TRBD2 may fit D (6 bases each). V lost 3 bases and J 7 bases, leaving 16 bases between the germline ends. Germline assignment: CDR1 MDHEN and CDR2 SYDVKM. The CDR3 is 15 amino acids. CDR3 DNA: TGTGCCAGCAGTTTGGGGGGCGCGGGGATAAATGAGCAGTTCTTC. Translation gives CASSLGGAGINEQFF. The variable domain in full, with the rest retrieved from reference TRBV28 and TRBJ2-1, is DVKVTQSSRYLVKRTGEKVFLECVQDMDHENMFWYRQDPGLGLRLIYFSYDVKMKEKGDIPEGYSVSREKKERFSLILESASTNQTSMYLCASSLGGAGINEQFFGPGTRLTVL.

The chain couples TRBV28 to TRBJ1-2; 12 bases line up with TRBD1. Germline lookup yields CDR1 MDHEN and CDR2 SYDVKM. The V gene end was trimmed by 4 bases and the J gene end by 8 bases; junction bases not matched to a gene: 8. The CDR3 is 15 amino acids. CDR3 loop: CASSSSGQGASGYTF. In nucleotides, the CDR3 is TGTGCCAGCAGTTCATCGGGACAGGGGGCGTCGGGCTACACCTTC.

V is TRBV28 and J is TRBJ1-1; the D gene is possibly TRBD1 (6 bases). Germline CDR1 reads MDHEN; CDR2 reads SYDVKM. The CDR3 is made up of 15 amino acids. Trimming pared 3 bases from V and 6 bases from J, leaving 17 bases between. The CDR3 DNA sequence: TGTGCCAGCAGTTTGACAGGTTCATCAGTCCCTGAAGCTTTCTTT. Translation gives CASSLTGSSVPEAFF.

The V gene is TRBV4-3, the J gene TRBJ2-1; TRBD2 matches at 13 bases. The junction had 5 bases not matched to a gene; V was cut back by 4 bases and J by 8 bases. The CDR3 loop spans 15 amino acids. Germline lookup yields CDR1 LGHNA and CDR2 YSLEER. The CDR3, as DNA: TGCGCCAGCAGCCTCAGGACTAGCGGGAGCTATGAGCAGTTCTTC. Translating it yields CASSLRTSGSYEQFF.

The rearrangement links TRBV6-6 to TRBJ2-7; no clear D gene. The ends were cut back, 5 bases at V and 0 bases at J, with 14 bases in the middle. The CDR3 consists of 15 residues. CDR1 is MNHNY and CDR2 is SVGAGI in the germline V gene (reference sequence). CDR3 sequence: CASSNPGRGSYEQYF. Here the CDR3 DNA reads TGTGCCAGCAGTAACCCTGGTAGAGGCTCCTACGAGCAGTACTTC.